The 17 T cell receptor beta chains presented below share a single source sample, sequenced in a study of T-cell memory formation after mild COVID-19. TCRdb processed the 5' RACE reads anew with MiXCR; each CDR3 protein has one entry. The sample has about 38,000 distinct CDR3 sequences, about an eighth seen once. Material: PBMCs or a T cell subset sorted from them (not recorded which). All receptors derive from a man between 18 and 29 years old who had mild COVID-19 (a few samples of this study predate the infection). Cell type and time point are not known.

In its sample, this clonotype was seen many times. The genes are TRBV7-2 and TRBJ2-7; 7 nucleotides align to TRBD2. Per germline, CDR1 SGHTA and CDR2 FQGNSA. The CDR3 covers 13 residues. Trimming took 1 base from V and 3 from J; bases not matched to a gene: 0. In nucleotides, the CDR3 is TGTGCCAGCAGCTTAGGGGGGGGCTACGAGCAGTACTTC. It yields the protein CASSLGGGYEQYF.

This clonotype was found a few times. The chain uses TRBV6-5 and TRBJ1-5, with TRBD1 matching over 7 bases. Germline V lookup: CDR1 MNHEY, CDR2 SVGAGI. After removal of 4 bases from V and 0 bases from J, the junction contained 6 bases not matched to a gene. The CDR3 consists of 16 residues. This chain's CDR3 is CASSSRYRGSNQPQHF. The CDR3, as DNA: TGTGCCAGCAGTTCGCGATACAGGGGTAGCAATCAGCCCCAGCATTTT.

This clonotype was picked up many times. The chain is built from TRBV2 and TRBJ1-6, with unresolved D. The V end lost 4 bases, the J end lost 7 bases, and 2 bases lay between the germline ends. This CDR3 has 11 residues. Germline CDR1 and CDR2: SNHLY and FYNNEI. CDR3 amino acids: CASSGNSPLHF. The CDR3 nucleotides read TGTGCCAGCAGTGGCAATTCACCCCTCCACTTT.

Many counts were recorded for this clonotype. The CDR3 DNA reads TGTGCCAGCAGTTACACGCCGACCGACTTTCACGGTCAGCCCCAGCATTTT. This gives the protein CASSYTPTDFHGQPQHF. The rearrangement links TRBV6-2 or TRBV6-3 to TRBJ1-5, with no clear D. CDR1 is MNHEY and CDR2 is SVGEGT in the germline V gene. The germline V and J ends were trimmed by 2 bases and 6 bases, with 20 bases remaining between them. The CDR3 runs 17 residues.

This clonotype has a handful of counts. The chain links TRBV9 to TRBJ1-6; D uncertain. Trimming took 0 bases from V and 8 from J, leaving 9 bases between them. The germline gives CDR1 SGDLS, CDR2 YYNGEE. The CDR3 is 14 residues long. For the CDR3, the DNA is TGTGCCAGCAGCGTAGACGGCCGGGATTCACCCCTCCACTTT. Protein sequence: CASSVDGRDSPLHF.

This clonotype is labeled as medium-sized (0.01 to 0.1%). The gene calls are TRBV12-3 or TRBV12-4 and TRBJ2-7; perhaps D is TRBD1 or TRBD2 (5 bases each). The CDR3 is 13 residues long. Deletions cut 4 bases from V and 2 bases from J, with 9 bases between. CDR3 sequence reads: CASSYRGAYEQYV. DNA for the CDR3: TGTGCCAGCAGTTATAGGGGAGCCTACGAGCAGTACGTC.

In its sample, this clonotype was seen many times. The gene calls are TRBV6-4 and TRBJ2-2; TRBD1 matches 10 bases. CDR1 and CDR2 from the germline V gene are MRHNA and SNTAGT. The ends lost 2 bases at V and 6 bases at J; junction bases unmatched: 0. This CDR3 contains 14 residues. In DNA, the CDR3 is TGTGCCAGCAGTGACGGACAGGGGGCCGGGGAGCTGTTTTTT. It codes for CASSDGQGAGELFF.

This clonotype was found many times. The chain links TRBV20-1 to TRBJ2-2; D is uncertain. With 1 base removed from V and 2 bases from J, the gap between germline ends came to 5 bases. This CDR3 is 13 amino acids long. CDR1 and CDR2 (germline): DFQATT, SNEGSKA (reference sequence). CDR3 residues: CSARVINTGELFF. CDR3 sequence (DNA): TGCAGTGCTAGAGTTATAAACACCGGGGAGCTGTTTTTT.

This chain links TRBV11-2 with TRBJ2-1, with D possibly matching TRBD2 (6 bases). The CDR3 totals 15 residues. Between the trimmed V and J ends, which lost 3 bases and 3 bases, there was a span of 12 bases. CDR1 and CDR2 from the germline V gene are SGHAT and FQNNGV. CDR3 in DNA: TGTGCCAGCAGCTTGGGCCTAGCGCGCTACAATGAGCAGTTCTTC. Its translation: CASSLGLARYNEQFF.

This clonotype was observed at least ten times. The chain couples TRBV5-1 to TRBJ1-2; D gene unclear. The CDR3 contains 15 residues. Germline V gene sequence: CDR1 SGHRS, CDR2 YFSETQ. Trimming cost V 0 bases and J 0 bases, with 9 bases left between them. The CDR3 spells CASSLALGSNYGYTF. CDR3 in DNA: TGCGCCAGCAGCTTGGCCCTAGGATCTAACTATGGCTACACCTTC.

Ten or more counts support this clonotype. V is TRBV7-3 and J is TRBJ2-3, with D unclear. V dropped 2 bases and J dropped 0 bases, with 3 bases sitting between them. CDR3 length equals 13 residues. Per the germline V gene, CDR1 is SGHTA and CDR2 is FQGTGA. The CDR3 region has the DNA TGTGCCAGCAGCTTATTAAGCACAGATACGCAGTATTTT. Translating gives CASSLLSTDTQYF.

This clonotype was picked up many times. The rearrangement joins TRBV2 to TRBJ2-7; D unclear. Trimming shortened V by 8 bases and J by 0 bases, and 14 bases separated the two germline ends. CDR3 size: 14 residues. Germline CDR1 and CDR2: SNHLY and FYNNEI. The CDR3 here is CASCAQAISYEQYF. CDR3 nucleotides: TGTGCCAGCTGTGCCCAGGCGATCTCCTACGAGCAGTACTTC.

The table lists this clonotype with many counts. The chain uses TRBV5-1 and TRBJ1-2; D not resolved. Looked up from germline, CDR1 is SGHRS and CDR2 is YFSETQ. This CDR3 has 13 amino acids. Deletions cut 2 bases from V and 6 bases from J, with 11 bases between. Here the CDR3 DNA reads TGCGCCAGCAGCTTAGAAGTGCGTGATGGCTACACCTTC. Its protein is CASSLEVRDGYTF.

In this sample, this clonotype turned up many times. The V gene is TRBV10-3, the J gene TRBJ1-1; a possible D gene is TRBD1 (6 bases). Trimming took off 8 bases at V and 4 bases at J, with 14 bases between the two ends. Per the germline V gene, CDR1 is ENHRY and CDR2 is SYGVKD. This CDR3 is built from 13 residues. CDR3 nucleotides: TGTGCCATCCAAGGCCCGACAGGCACTGAAGCTTTCTTT. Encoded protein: CAIQGPTGTEAFF.

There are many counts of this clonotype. CDR3 DNA sequence: TGTGCCAGCAGCCAGGGACAGGGGGCAAATGGCTACACCTTC. Translating gives CASSQGQGANGYTF. This chain joins TRBV7-9 and TRBJ1-2, with 12 positions matching TRBD1. CDR3 length equals 14 residues. V lost 5 bases and J lost 6; bases outside the gene matches: 4. Germline V gene sequence: CDR1 SEHNR, CDR2 FQNEAQ (reference sequence).

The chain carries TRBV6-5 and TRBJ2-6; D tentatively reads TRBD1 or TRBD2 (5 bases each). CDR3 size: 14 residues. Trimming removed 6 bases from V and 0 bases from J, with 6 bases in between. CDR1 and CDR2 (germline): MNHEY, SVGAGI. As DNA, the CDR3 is TGTGCCAGCAGCGGGGCCTCTGGGGCCAACGTCCTGACTTTC. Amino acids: CASSGASGANVLTF.

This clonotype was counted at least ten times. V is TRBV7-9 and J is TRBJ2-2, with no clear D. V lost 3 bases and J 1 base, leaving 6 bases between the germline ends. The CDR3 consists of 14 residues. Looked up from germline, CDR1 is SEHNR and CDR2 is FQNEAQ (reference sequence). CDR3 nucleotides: TGTGCCAGCAGCTTTTTTGGGAACACCGGGGAGCTGTTTTTT. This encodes CASSFFGNTGELFF.